The sample holds many counts of the clone carrying this T cell receptor beta chain. This record comes from a study of CD8 T cells in ankylosing spondylitis. Per germline, CDR1 MNHEY and CDR2 SMNVEV (reference sequence). The CDR3 consists of 11 residues. The V end lost 9 bases, the J end lost 6 bases, and 11 bases lay between the germline ends. MiXCR was run by TCRdb on the 5' RACE reads, yielding one entry per CDR3 protein. The sample holds around 180,000 distinct CDR3 sequences; 10% to 15% are singletons and the top ten take approximately 10%. This chain joins TRBV27 and TRBJ1-2; TRBD1 is a possible D gene (6 bases). The clonotype was recovered from a female donor with ankylosing spondylitis or in good health (not recorded which). Sequenced: blood, either unsorted or a sorted T cell fraction (not recorded which). In DNA form, the CDR3 reads TGTGCCAGTACGGGGGGGCATGGCTACACCTTC. Its protein is CASTGGHGYTF.